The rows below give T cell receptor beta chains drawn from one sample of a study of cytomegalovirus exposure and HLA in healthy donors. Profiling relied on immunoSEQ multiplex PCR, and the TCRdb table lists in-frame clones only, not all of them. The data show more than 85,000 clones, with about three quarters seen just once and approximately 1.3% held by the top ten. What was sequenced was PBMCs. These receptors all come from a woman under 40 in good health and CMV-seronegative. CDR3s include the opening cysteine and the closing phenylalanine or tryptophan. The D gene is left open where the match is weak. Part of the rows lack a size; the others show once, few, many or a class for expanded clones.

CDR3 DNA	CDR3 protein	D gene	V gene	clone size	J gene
TGTGCCTGGAGCCTACAGGGTCCCAAGTTCTTC	CAWSLQGPKFF	.	TRBV30	.	TRBJ2-1
TGTGCCAGCAGCGTGGGGGGGGGCTATAATTCACCCCTCCACTTT	CASSVGGGYNSPLHF	.	TRBV9	.	TRBJ1-6
TGCGCCAGCAGCTTGGCCGGGACAGGGCGGTCACCCCTCCACTTT	CASSLAGTGRSPLHF	TRBD1	TRBV5-1	.	TRBJ1-6
TGTGCCAGCAGTTTTGAGGGGACTAGTAACGACGAGCAGTACTTC	CASSFEGTSNDEQYF	TRBD2	TRBV28	.	TRBJ2-7
TGCGCCAGCAGCCAAGACTTGAGCGGGGGAAACACCGGGGAGCTGTTTTTT	CASSQDLSGGNTGELFF	TRBD2	TRBV4-1	once	TRBJ2-2
TGTGCCAGTACCCCCGCAGGCAATCAGCCCCAGCATTTT	CASTPAGNQPQHF	.	TRBV19	.	TRBJ1-5
TGTGCCAGCAGCCAGACATATCCCACCTACAATGAGCAGTTCTTC	CASSQTYPTYNEQFF	.	TRBV6-5	.	TRBJ2-1
TGTGCCAGCGGCCCCCATGGGTTGAAGACAGGGCTAGCCAAAAACATTCAGTACTTC	CASGPHGLKTGLAKNIQYF	TRBD1	TRBV27	.	TRBJ2-4
TGTGCCAGCAGCTTAGGGGGGAGGGCCAGGTACAATGAGCAGTTCTTC	CASSLGGRARYNEQFF	TRBD2	TRBV7-2	.	TRBJ2-1
TGTGCCACCAGCAGGAGTTACGCTGCAACTAATGAAAAACTGTTTTTT	CATSRSYAATNEKLFF	.	TRBV15	.	TRBJ1-4
TGTGCCACCAGCAGAGCCCCGGGAAGAGAAGCTTTCTTT	CATSRAPGREAFF	.	TRBV15	few	TRBJ1-1
TGTGCCAGTCGAACCGGGACTAGCGGGGGTGGTGAGCAGTTCTTC	CASRTGTSGGGEQFF	TRBD2	TRBV7-8	once	TRBJ2-1
TGTGCCAGCAGCTTAGTAGTCGGGAACACTGAAGCTTTCTTT	CASSLVVGNTEAFF	.	TRBV7-9	.	TRBJ1-1
TGTGCCAGCACCGGGGGCGGGAGGGGCAATGAGCAGTTCTTC	CASTGGGRGNEQFF	TRBD2	TRBV5-4	.	TRBJ2-1
TGCAGCGTTGAAGAAGGCAATCAGGGGCGAGGATACGAGCAGTACTTC	CSVEEGNQGRGYEQYF	.	TRBV29-1	.	TRBJ2-7
TGTGCCAGCAGCCAAGTAGGTAAAGGACTCTCGAACACTGAAGCTTTCTTT	CASSQVGKGLSNTEAFF	.	TRBV4-2	.	TRBJ1-1
TGTGCCAGCAGCTCTCGGACGGGGAGCACCGGGGAGCTGTTTTTT	CASSSRTGSTGELFF	.	TRBV7-8	few	TRBJ2-2
TGTGCCAGCAGCGTTAGAGCTGGGGAGGATCAGCCCCAGCATTTT	CASSVRAGEDQPQHF	.	TRBV7-4	.	TRBJ1-5
TGTGCCAGCAGGGATAGCGGGAGGGGCTCCGAGCAGTACTTC	CASRDSGRGSEQYF	TRBD2	TRBV6-5	.	TRBJ2-7
TGCAGCGTAATACAGGGGAACAAGGGATATGGCTACACCTTC	CSVIQGNKGYGYTF	TRBD1	TRBV29-1	few	TRBJ1-2
TGTGCCAGTAGTATAGGGGGCGGCCAGCCCCAGCATTTT	CASSIGGGQPQHF	.	TRBV19	once	TRBJ1-5
TGTGCCAGCCGAGCGGATACCGACAGGGCCCTCCCGAACACCGGGGAGCTGTTTTTT	CASRADTDRALPNTGELFF	TRBD1	TRBV7-8	.	TRBJ2-2
TGTGCCAGCAGCCAAGAGGGCAGGTCTAATGAAAAACTGTTTTTT	CASSQEGRSNEKLFF	.	TRBV14	.	TRBJ1-4
TGTGCCAGTAGTACGGCGGGGGCCGGGGAGCTGTTTTTT	CASSTAGAGELFF	TRBD2	TRBV19	.	TRBJ2-2
TGTGCCAGTAGTATCCGGGGTGGTGGCTACACCTTC	CASSIRGGGYTF	.	TRBV19	.	TRBJ1-2
TGTGCCTGGAGTCTGTTAGCGGTCCAAGAGACCCAGTACTTC	CAWSLLAVQETQYF	.	TRBV30	.	TRBJ2-5
TGTGCCAGCAGCCAAGATGTACCTGGGGGGAAGATGGGGGAGACCCAGTACTTC	CASSQDVPGGKMGETQYF	.	TRBV4-2	.	TRBJ2-5
TGTGCCAGCAGCTGGACAAACGAGCAGTACTTC	CASSWTNEQYF	.	TRBV2	.	TRBJ2-7
TGTGCCAGTAGCAACTACAATGAGCAGTTCTTC	CASSNYNEQFF	.	TRBV19	.	TRBJ2-1
TGTGCCTGGAGTGACATTCTCTTAGGGGGCGCTCCCCCCCTCCACTTT	CAWSDILLGGAPPLHF	TRBD1	TRBV30	.	TRBJ1-6
TGCGCCAGCAGCAGGGGGCAGGGCACTGAAGCTTTCTTT	CASSRGQGTEAFF	TRBD1	TRBV5-1	.	TRBJ1-1
TGCGCCAGCAGCCCGAGACAGGGGCGCATAGACTATGGCTACACCTTC	CASSPRQGRIDYGYTF	TRBD1	TRBV5-1	.	TRBJ1-2
TGTGCCAGCAGCCACGGGACAGGGAACGATTACGAGCAGTACTTC	CASSHGTGNDYEQYF	TRBD1	TRBV7-2	.	TRBJ2-7
TGTGCCACGAAACGGACAGAGTACACTGAAGCTTTCTTT	CATKRTEYTEAFF	.	TRBV6-1	.	TRBJ1-1
TGCGCCAGCAGCCAAAGTGGGCTGAACCCTGAAGCTTTCTTT	CASSQSGLNPEAFF	.	TRBV4-1	.	TRBJ1-1
TGTGCCCGATCAGGGTTTGGCTACGAGCAGTACTTC	CARSGFGYEQYF	.	TRBV19	.	TRBJ2-7
TGTGCCAGCAGTGAATCGGATCAGCCCCAGCATTTT	CASSESDQPQHF	.	TRBV6-1	.	TRBJ1-5
TGTGCCACCACCGACCCGGCCGGACAGGGCCTTTTCCGGGATGAAAAACTGTTTTTT	CATTDPAGQGLFRDEKLFF	TRBD1	TRBV7-9	few	TRBJ1-4
TGTGCCAGCAGCGTAGGGGGGCTGGAGACCCAGTACTTC	CASSVGGLETQYF	.	TRBV9	.	TRBJ2-5
TGTGCCAGCAGTACAGGGAACCCTATCTTTTACGAGCAGTACTTC	CASSTGNPIFYEQYF	.	TRBV28	.	TRBJ2-7
TGTGCCAGCAGCCAAGCCCTGGGGACTAGCTATGAGCAGTTCTTC	CASSQALGTSYEQFF	TRBD2	TRBV4-2	.	TRBJ2-1
TGTGCCAGCAGCCAAGATGAGCGCGATACCTACGAGCAGTACTTC	CASSQDERDTYEQYF	.	TRBV4-2	few	TRBJ2-7
TGTGCCAGCAGCTTGGGGATCGGGGAGGGAGAGACCCAGTACTTC	CASSLGIGEGETQYF	TRBD2	TRBV5-4	.	TRBJ2-5
TGTGCCAGCAGCCGACTCAGGGGAGGGACTGAAGCTTTCTTT	CASSRLRGGTEAFF	.	TRBV6-5	.	TRBJ1-1
TGTGCCAGCTCAGCCCTAGCGGGAGTTACCTACAATGAGCAGTTCTTC	CASSALAGVTYNEQFF	TRBD2	TRBV18	.	TRBJ2-1